This T cell receptor beta chain was recorded in a study of T cell responses to AZD1222 COVID-19 vaccine. Findings and limits, study-wide: Spike as a whole was targeted by vaccine-associated CD4 TCRs, dominant at 160-218 and 743-854.

To note about this clone: The antigen is not known.

Looked up from germline, CDR1 is SEHNR and CDR2 is FQNEAQ (reference sequence). The CDR3 spans 16 residues. Trimming cost V 5 bases and J 3 bases; bases outside gene matches: 7. Clones were sequenced by immunoSEQ multiplex PCR, and TCRdb holds only the in-frame ones, with some missing. The table includes 90,000 or so clones, approximately 88% detected once. This specimen was peripheral blood, taken on day 0 of AZD1222 vaccination. This receptor was taken from an adult in good health. The rearrangement uses TRBV7-9 and TRBJ1-5; 10 bases map to TRBD1. The CDR3 nucleotides read TGTGCCAGCAGCCAATGGACAGGGGGAACCAATCAGCCCCAGCATTTT. Translated, it gives CASSQWTGGTNQPQHF.